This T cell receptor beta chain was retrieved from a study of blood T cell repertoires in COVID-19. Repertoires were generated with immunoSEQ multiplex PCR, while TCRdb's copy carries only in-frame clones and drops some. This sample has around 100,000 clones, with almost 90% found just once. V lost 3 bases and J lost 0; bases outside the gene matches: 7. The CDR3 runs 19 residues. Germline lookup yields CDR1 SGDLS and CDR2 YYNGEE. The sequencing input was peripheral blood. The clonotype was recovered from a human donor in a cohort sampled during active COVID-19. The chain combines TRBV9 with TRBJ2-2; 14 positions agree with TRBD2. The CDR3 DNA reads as TGTGCCAGCAGCGCCGGACTAGCGGGAGGCGGCGCGAACACCGGGGAGCTGTTTTTT. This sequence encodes CASSAGLAGGGANTGELFF.